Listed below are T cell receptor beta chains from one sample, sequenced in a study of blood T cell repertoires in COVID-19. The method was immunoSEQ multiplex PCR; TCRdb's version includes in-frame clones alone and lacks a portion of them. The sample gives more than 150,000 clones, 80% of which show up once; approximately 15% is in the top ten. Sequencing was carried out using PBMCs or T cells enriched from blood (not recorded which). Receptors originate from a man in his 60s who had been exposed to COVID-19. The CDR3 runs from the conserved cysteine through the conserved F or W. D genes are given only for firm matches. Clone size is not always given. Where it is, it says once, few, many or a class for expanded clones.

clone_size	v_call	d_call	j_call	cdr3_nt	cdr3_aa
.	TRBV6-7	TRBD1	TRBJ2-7	TGTGCCAGCAGCTGGACAGGGGAAGGGGCCTACGAGCAGTACTTC	CASSWTGEGAYEQYF
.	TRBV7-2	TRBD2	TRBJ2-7	TGTGCCAGCAGCTTATCCCCCCGGCTAGCGGCCTACGAGCAGTACTTC	CASSLSPRLAAYEQYF
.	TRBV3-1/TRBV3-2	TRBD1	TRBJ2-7	TGTGCCAGCAGCCAAACAGGGGTAGGTTACGAGCAGTACTTC	CASSQTGVGYEQYF
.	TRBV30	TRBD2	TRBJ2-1	TGTGCCTGGAGTCCCCGAACCACTAGCGACCAGCAGTTCTTC	CAWSPRTTSDQQFF
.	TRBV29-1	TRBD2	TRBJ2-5	TGCAGCGTTTCCCGCCTGGGACTAGCGGGGGACGGGGAGACCCAGTACTTC	CSVSRLGLAGDGETQYF
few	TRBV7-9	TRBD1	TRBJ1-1	TGTGCCAGCACCTCCACAGGGGGCGACACTGAAGCTTTCTTT	CASTSTGGDTEAFF
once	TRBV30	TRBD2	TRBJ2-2	TGTGCCTGGAGTGGGGGAGGGGCGCTTGGCGGGGAGCTGTTTTTT	CAWSGGGALGGELFF
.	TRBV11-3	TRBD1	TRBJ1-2	TGTGCCAGCAGCCCCGGGGACAGGGGGAATGGCTACACCTTC	CASSPGDRGNGYTF
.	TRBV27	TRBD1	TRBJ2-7	TGTGCCAGCAGTTTATCGAGGCCGGGACAGGGGGTTGAGCAGTACTTC	CASSLSRPGQGVEQYF
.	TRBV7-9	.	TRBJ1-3	TGTGCCAGCAGACCAGGGGATTCTGGAAACACCATATATTTT	CASRPGDSGNTIYF
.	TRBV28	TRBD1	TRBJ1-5	TGTGCCAGCAGTACCAGGGGGTACGGTCAGCCCCAGCATTTT	CASSTRGYGQPQHF
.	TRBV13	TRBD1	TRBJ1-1	TGTGCCAGCAGCTTAGCCGGATTGACAGGGGAGAACACTGAAGCTTTCTTT	CASSLAGLTGENTEAFF
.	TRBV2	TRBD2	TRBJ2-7	TGTGCCAGCCTAGAACCCCCGTCGACTAGCGGGAGGGCCTTGTACGAGCAGTACTTC	CASLEPPSTSGRALYEQYF
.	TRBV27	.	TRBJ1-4	TGTGCCAGCAGTCGACAGCCTCTTATAGAAAAACTGTTTTTT	CASSRQPLIEKLFF
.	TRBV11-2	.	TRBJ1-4	TGTGCCAGCAGCTTAGACCCCTTGCGGGTATCCGATGAAAAACTGTTTTTT	CASSLDPLRVSDEKLFF
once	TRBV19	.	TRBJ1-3	TGTGCCAGTAGTATATCGTCCCCGGGACAAGGAAACACCATATATTTT	CASSISSPGQGNTIYF
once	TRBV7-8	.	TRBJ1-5	TGTGCCAGCAGCGGTCAGGGCACGGGGGGCAATCAGCCCCAGCATTTT	CASSGQGTGGNQPQHF
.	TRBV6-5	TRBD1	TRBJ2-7	TGTGCCAGCAGCCGGGACAGGGCAACCTACGAGCAGTACTTC	CASSRDRATYEQYF
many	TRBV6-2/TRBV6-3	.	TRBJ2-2	TGTGCCAGCAGTTACCCTTACACCGGGGAGCTGTTTTTT	CASSYPYTGELFF
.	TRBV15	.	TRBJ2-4	TGTGCCACCAGCAGAGACAGGGGCCCGGCCCTCAAAAACATTCAGTACTTC	CATSRDRGPALKNIQYF
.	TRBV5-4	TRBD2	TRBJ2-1	TGTGCCAGCAGCCAAATGGGACTAGACTCCTACAATGAGCAGTTCTTC	CASSQMGLDSYNEQFF
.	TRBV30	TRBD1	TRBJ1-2	TGTGCCTGGAGAGTCCACAGGGGGAGCCCTTGGGGCTACACCTTC	CAWRVHRGSPWGYTF
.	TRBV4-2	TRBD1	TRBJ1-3	TGTGCCAGCAGCCTAAGGACAGGGGGCGCCCCGGGAAACACCATATATTTT	CASSLRTGGAPGNTIYF
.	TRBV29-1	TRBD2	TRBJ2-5	TGCAGCGTTCTAAGGGGAGGGCAGGGTATTTCTAAGACCCAGTACTTC	CSVLRGGQGISKTQYF
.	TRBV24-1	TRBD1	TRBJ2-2	TGTGCCACCAGTGATTTCTTGACAGGGGGAAACACCGGGGAGCTGTTTTTT	CATSDFLTGGNTGELFF
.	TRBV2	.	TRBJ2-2	TGTGCCAGCAGTGAAGTAGGGGCCCCCAGCGGGGAGCTGTTTTTT	CASSEVGAPSGELFF
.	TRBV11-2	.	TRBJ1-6	TGTGCCAGCAGCTTAGCTCCAGCGGGTTCACCCCTCCACTTT	CASSLAPAGSPLHF
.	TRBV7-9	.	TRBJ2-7	TGTGCCAGCAGCTTCCGACAGGAGCAGTACTTC	CASSFRQEQYF
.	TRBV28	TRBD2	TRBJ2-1	TGTGCCAGCAGTTTAGGACTAGCGGGAGCCGGGCAGTTCTTC	CASSLGLAGAGQFF
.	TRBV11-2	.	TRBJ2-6	TGTGCCAGCAGCTTAGAGGGTCTGTTAGCTGCTGGGGCCAACGTCCTGACTTTC	CASSLEGLLAAGANVLTF
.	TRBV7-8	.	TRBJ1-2	TGTGCCAGCAGCTTAGCCCAGGGTAAAAACTATGGCTACACCTTC	CASSLAQGKNYGYTF
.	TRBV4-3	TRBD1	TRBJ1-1	TGCGCCAGCAGCCAAGATTTAGGGGAATTTCTCGGACAGGGGAACACTGAAGCTTTCTTT	CASSQDLGEFLGQGNTEAFF
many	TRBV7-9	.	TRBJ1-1	TGTGCCAGCAGCCCCCAAGGGGACACTGAAGCTTTCTTT	CASSPQGDTEAFF
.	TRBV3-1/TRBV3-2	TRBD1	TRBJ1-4	TGTGCCAGCAGCCAAGATCTACAGGGGGCGAATGAAAAACTGTTTTTT	CASSQDLQGANEKLFF
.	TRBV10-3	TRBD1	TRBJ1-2	TGTGCCACTTCCGACAGGGCCGAGAACTATGGCTACACCTTC	CATSDRAENYGYTF
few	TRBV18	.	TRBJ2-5	TGTGCCAGCTCACCTTCACAGCAAGAGACCCAGTACTTC	CASSPSQQETQYF
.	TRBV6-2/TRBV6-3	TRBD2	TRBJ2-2	TGTGCCAGCAGTTACTCGAAACTAGCGGGAGTAACCGGGGAGCTGTTTTTT	CASSYSKLAGVTGELFF
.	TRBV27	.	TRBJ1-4	TGTGCCAGCAGTTACGGGAGTTTTGAAAAACTGTTTTTT	CASSYGSFEKLFF
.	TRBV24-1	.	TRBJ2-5	TGTGCCACCAGTGCTTCTGCTCGGGGAGTCCAAGAGACCCAGTACTTC	CATSASARGVQETQYF
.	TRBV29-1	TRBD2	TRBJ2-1	TGCAGCGGGCGAACTAGCGCGAGCTCCTACAATGAGCAGTTCTTC	CSGRTSASSYNEQFF
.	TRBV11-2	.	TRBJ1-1	TGTGCCAGCAGCTCAACCGGGACACCGGGGACTGAAGCTTTCTTT	CASSSTGTPGTEAFF
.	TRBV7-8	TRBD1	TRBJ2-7	TGTGCCAGCAGCTTAAACAGGGGGGCCTCCTACGAGCAGTACTTC	CASSLNRGASYEQYF
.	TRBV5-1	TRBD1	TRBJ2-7	TGCGCCAGCAGCCCTCGACAGGGGCTAAGCTCCTACGAGCAGTACTTC	CASSPRQGLSSYEQYF
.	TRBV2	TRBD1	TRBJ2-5	TGTGCCAGCAGCGAGGGACAGGGGGACGTAGCGGAGACCCAGTACTTC	CASSEGQGDVAETQYF
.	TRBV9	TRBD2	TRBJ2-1	TGTGCCAGCAGCGAGACTAGCGGGCCTCTACAGTTCTTC	CASSETSGPLQFF
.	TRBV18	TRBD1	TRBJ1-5	TGTGCCAGCTCAAGGGACAGCTATCAGCCCCAGCATTTT	CASSRDSYQPQHF
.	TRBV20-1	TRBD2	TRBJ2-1	TGCAGTGCTAGTGGGGGCACTAGCGGAGACAATGAGCAGTTCTTC	CSASGGTSGDNEQFF
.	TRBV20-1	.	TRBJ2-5	TGCAGTGCACAGTCTTTAGAGACCCAGTACTTC	CSAQSLETQYF
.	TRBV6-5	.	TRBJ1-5	TGTGCCAGCAGTTACAGGAGGTCAGGCAATCAGCCCCAGCATTTT	CASSYRRSGNQPQHF
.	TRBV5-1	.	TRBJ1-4	TGCGCCAGCAGCTTGGGGCTCATAAATGAAAAACTGTTTTTT	CASSLGLINEKLFF
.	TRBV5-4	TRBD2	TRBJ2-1	TGTGCCAGCACCTCACCACGGGCGGGGGAGAGTAATGAGCAGTTCTTC	CASTSPRAGESNEQFF
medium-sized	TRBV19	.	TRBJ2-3	TGTGCCAGCAGGGAGGGGGTCCCCACAGATACGCAGTATTTT	CASREGVPTDTQYF
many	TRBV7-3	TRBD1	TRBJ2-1	TGTGCCAGCAGCTCTCCCGGGACAGATATTTACAATGAGCAGTTCTTC	CASSSPGTDIYNEQFF
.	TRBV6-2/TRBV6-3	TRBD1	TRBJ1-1	TGTGCCAGCAGTTACAAAGGACAGGGAGCTTTCTTT	CASSYKGQGAFF
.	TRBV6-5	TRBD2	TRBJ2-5	TGTGCCAGCAGACTACTAGCGGGAGGAGAGACCCAGTACTTC	CASRLLAGGETQYF
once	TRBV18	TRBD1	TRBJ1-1	TGTGCCAGCTCACCCTGGACAGGCACTGAAGCTTTCTTT	CASSPWTGTEAFF
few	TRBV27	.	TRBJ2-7	TGTGCCAGCAGTCTATGGGGGACAACTCCCGAGCAGTACTTC	CASSLWGTTPEQYF